These T cell receptor beta chains were read from a single sample in a study of blood T cell repertoires in COVID-19. Clones were read by immunoSEQ multiplex PCR, and TCRdb kept only the in-frame ones, dropping some. This sample has about 300,000 clones, with about 83% found just once. Sequenced material: peripheral blood. The receptors were gathered from a woman in her 50s with acute or convalescent COVID-19. CDR3s include the opening cysteine and the closing phenylalanine or tryptophan. A D gene is named only where the DNA matches it firmly. Part of the rows lack a size; the others show once, few, many or a class for expanded clones.

CASSVAPGLHNEQFF,TGTGCCAGCAGCGTAGCTCCGGGACTGCACAATGAGCAGTTCTTC,-,-,TRBV9,TRBJ2-1
CASSARDRDSYNSPLHF,TGTGCCAGCAGTGCCCGGGACAGAGACTCCTATAATTCACCCCTCCACTTT,TRBD1,once,TRBV2,TRBJ1-6
CASSGSPNEKLFF,TGTGCCAGCAGTGGTAGCCCTAATGAAAAACTGTTTTTT,-,-,TRBV5-5,TRBJ1-4
CASSQDWEGVGYGYTF,TGTGCCAGCAGCCAAGATTGGGAGGGAGTCGGCTATGGCTACACCTTC,-,-,TRBV3-1/TRBV3-2,TRBJ1-2
CASSLDLDTQYF,TGTGCCAGCAGCCTCGACTTGGATACGCAGTATTTT,-,-,TRBV7-2,TRBJ2-3
CASSPPGQYEQYF,TGTGCCAGCTCACCACCGGGACAGTACGAGCAGTACTTC,TRBD1,-,TRBV18,TRBJ2-7
CASSLPRGGDYSDTQYF,TGTGCCAGCAGCCTACCACGTGGGGGGGACTACTCAGATACGCAGTATTTT,TRBD2,-,TRBV7-6,TRBJ2-3
CASSSTGYQETQYF,TGTGCCAGCAGCTCTACAGGGTACCAAGAGACCCAGTACTTC,-,many,TRBV7-9,TRBJ2-5
CSASGLAGASHEQYF,TGCAGTGCTAGTGGACTAGCGGGAGCCTCCCACGAGCAGTACTTC,TRBD2,-,TRBV20-1,TRBJ2-7
CASSQASGGNTEAFF,TGTGCCAGCAGCCAAGCCTCCGGGGGAAACACTGAAGCTTTCTTT,-,-,TRBV3-1/TRBV3-2,TRBJ1-1
CASSSRGRGTGELFF,TGTGCCAGCAGCTCGAGGGGGCGAGGAACCGGGGAGCTGTTTTTT,TRBD1,-,TRBV7-8,TRBJ2-2
CASSNINQPQHF,TGTGCCAGCAGTAATATCAATCAGCCCCAGCATTTT,-,-,TRBV2,TRBJ1-5
CASSESRAGLNTEAFF,TGTGCCAGCAGTGAATCGCGTGCAGGGCTGAACACTGAAGCTTTCTTT,-,-,TRBV2,TRBJ1-1
CASSLQGLYNSPLHF,TGCGCCAGCAGCTTGCAGGGACTTTATAATTCACCCCTCCACTTT,-,-,TRBV5-1,TRBJ1-6
CASGPTGLAAYNEQFF,TGTGCTAGTGGCCCGACGGGACTAGCGGCCTACAATGAGCAGTTCTTC,TRBD2,-,TRBV12-5,TRBJ2-1
CASSPPQGGETQYF,TGTGCCAGCTCACCACCCCAGGGAGGAGAGACCCAGTACTTC,-,-,TRBV18,TRBJ2-5
CASSLAGGAVFYEQYF,TGCGCCAGCAGCTTGGCCGGGGGAGCGGTATTCTACGAGCAGTACTTC,-,-,TRBV5-1,TRBJ2-7
CANQLAVTYNEQFF,TGTGCCAACCAACTAGCCGTGACCTACAATGAGCAGTTCTTC,-,-,TRBV2,TRBJ2-1
CASTGYGYTEAFF,TGTGCCAGCACAGGGTACGGCTACACTGAAGCTTTCTTT,-,-,TRBV27,TRBJ1-1
CASSLTGLAGAEQFF,TGTGCCAGCAGCTTAACGGGCCTAGCGGGAGCCGAGCAGTTCTTC,TRBD2,-,TRBV7-3,TRBJ2-1
CASSQDRTGRSNQPQHF,TGCGCCAGCAGCCAAGATCGGACAGGGAGGAGCAATCAGCCCCAGCATTTT,TRBD1,few,TRBV4-1,TRBJ1-5
CASSLLQAGDSYEQYF,TGTGCCAGCTCACTACTACAAGCGGGGGATTCCTACGAGCAGTACTTC,TRBD2,-,TRBV18,TRBJ2-7
CASGLGLAGDEQYF,TGTGCTAGTGGTTTGGGACTAGCGGGAGACGAGCAGTACTTC,TRBD2,many,TRBV12-5,TRBJ2-7
CASSRPGQGAHTGELFF,TGTGCCAGCAGTCGACCGGGACAGGGGGCACACACCGGGGAGCTGTTTTTT,TRBD1,-,TRBV7-3,TRBJ2-2
CASSLGTSGDNEQFF,TGCGCCAGCAGCCTAGGGACTAGCGGAGACAATGAGCAGTTCTTC,TRBD2,-,TRBV4-3,TRBJ2-1
CASSVTTLGAAKNIQYF,TGCGCCAGCAGCGTAACCACCTTGGGGGCGGCCAAAAACATTCAGTACTTC,-,-,TRBV5-1,TRBJ2-4
CASSLGVGDTGELFF,TGTGCCAGCAGCTTAGGTGTCGGGGATACCGGGGAGCTGTTTTTT,-,-,TRBV11-2,TRBJ2-2
CASSRTSGPTDTQYF,TGTGCCAGCAGCCGGACTAGCGGTCCCACAGATACGCAGTATTTT,TRBD2,-,TRBV3-1/TRBV3-2,TRBJ2-3
CAWSVFIGTEGAEQYF,TGTGCCTGGAGTGTATTTATTGGGACAGAAGGGGCCGAGCAGTACTTC,TRBD1,-,TRBV30,TRBJ2-7
CASSARQAGDYGYTF,TGTGCCAGTAGTGCGAGGCAGGCAGGGGACTATGGCTACACCTTC,-,once,TRBV19,TRBJ1-2
CAITQGLAVQETQYF,TGTGCCATCACCCAAGGGCTAGCGGTTCAAGAGACCCAGTACTTC,TRBD2,-,TRBV6-5,TRBJ2-5
CASSEARDRGNEQFF,TGCGCCAGCAGTGAGGCCCGGGACAGGGGGAATGAGCAGTTCTTC,TRBD1,few,TRBV10-1,TRBJ2-1
CASSLRPDSSYNEQFF,TGTGCCAGCAGCTTAAGGCCAGACAGCTCCTACAATGAGCAGTTCTTC,-,-,TRBV7-9,TRBJ2-1
CASRDSGLAKNIQYF,TGTGCCAGCAGAGATTCAGGGCTAGCCAAAAACATTCAGTACTTC,-,-,TRBV6-5,TRBJ2-4
CASSRQGSYNEQFF,TGTGCCAGCAGTAGGCAGGGTTCATACAATGAGCAGTTCTTC,-,-,TRBV2,TRBJ2-1
CATRGTGGFGYTF,TGTGCCACCAGAGGGACAGGGGGCTTTGGCTACACCTTC,TRBD1,-,TRBV24-1,TRBJ1-2
CASSTRTDGYTF,TGTGCCAGCAGCACCCGGACAGATGGCTACACCTTC,-,-,TRBV11-2,TRBJ1-2
CATSDPGGETQYF,TGTGCCACCAGTGACCCCGGGGGGGAGACCCAGTACTTC,TRBD2,-,TRBV24-1,TRBJ2-5
CASSRQTDTEAFF,TGTGCCAGCAGCCGTCAAACAGACACTGAAGCTTTCTTT,-,-,TRBV3-1/TRBV3-2,TRBJ1-1
CASSLRQVYNEQFF,TGCGCCAGCAGCTTGAGACAGGTGTACAATGAGCAGTTCTTC,-,-,TRBV5-1,TRBJ2-1
CASGLAGAAQHF,TGTGCTAGTGGGTTGGCTGGGGCAGCCCAGCATTTT,-,few,TRBV12-5,TRBJ1-5
CASSQGSVQVVNEQFF,TGTGCCAGCAGCCAAGGGTCAGTCCAGGTAGTCAATGAGCAGTTCTTC,-,-,TRBV14,TRBJ2-1
CASSLRSSNEKLFF,TGTGCCAGCAGTTTAAGGAGTTCTAATGAAAAACTGTTTTTT,-,-,TRBV27,TRBJ1-4
CASSLAPGLTGELFF,TGTGCCAGCAGCTTGGCTCCGGGACTCACCGGGGAGCTGTTTTTT,-,-,TRBV5-8,TRBJ2-2
CAWSVLDRDRGFGYTF,TGTGCCTGGAGTGTTCTGGACAGGGATCGGGGGTTTGGCTACACCTTC,TRBD1,-,TRBV30,TRBJ1-2
CASSPGTSGRADTGELFF,TGTGCCAGCAGCCCTGGGACTAGCGGGAGGGCAGACACCGGGGAGCTGTTTTTT,TRBD2,-,TRBV3-1/TRBV3-2,TRBJ2-2
CASSLVTAGNTIYF,TGCGCCAGCAGCCTTGTAACAGCTGGAAACACCATATATTTT,-,-,TRBV5-1,TRBJ1-3
CASSTPTSGYNEQFF,TGTGCCAGCAGTACCCCGACTAGCGGCTACAATGAGCAGTTCTTC,TRBD2,-,TRBV5-5,TRBJ2-1
CASSAGRVGGYTF,TGTGCCAGCTCGGCGGGGCGAGTAGGCGGCTACACCTTC,-,-,TRBV6-5,TRBJ1-2
CASSLRGGGDIQYF,TGTGCCAGCAGCTTAAGGGGCGGGGGGGACATTCAGTACTTC,TRBD2,once,TRBV7-8,TRBJ2-4
CAWSLKGASGNTIYF,TGTGCCTGGAGTTTAAAGGGGGCTTCAGGAAACACCATATATTTT,TRBD1,-,TRBV30,TRBJ1-3
CASSPSGTAPSYGYTF,TGTGCCAGTAGTCCAAGCGGGACGGCCCCGAGTTATGGCTACACCTTC,-,-,TRBV19,TRBJ1-2
CASSEDNSGNTIYF,TGTGCCAGCAGTGAGGACAACTCTGGAAACACCATATATTTT,-,-,TRBV25-1,TRBJ1-3
CASSNPGQGRRPGANVLTF,TGTGCCAGCAGCAATCCGGGACAGGGGCGGAGGCCTGGGGCCAACGTCCTGACTTTC,-,-,TRBV21-1,TRBJ2-6
CASSVSGADSYEQYF,TGTGCCAGCAGCGTATCGGGAGCGGACTCCTACGAGCAGTACTTC,-,-,TRBV9,TRBJ2-7
CASSIGTGRNTEAFF,TGTGCCAGTAGTATAGGGACAGGTCGTAACACTGAAGCTTTCTTT,TRBD1,-,TRBV19,TRBJ1-1
CASSDPDRDRGLCNQPQHF,TGTGCCAGCAGTGACCCTGACCGGGACAGGGGGCTTTGCAATCAGCCCCAGCATTTT,TRBD1,-,TRBV6-4,TRBJ1-5
CASSVDSYNEKLFF,TGTGCCAGCAGCGTTGACAGTTATAATGAAAAACTGTTTTTT,-,-,TRBV9,TRBJ1-4
CASGGVQRETQYF,TGTGCCAGCGGGGGGGTTCAGAGGGAGACCCAGTACTTC,TRBD2,-,TRBV12-3/TRBV12-4,TRBJ2-5
CSGGRLNTEAFF,TGCAGCGGGGGACGGTTGAACACTGAAGCTTTCTTT,-,-,TRBV29-1,TRBJ1-1